This T cell receptor (beta chain) originates from a study of blood T cell repertoires in COVID-19. Study details: T cells, B-cell-depleted T cells, or PBMCs supplied cDNA or gDNA.

In the original workflow: For nucleated cells, counts were estimated from reference gene primer amplification. Sequencing was performed with immunoSEQ multiplex PCR; in TCRdb, only in-frame clones are kept and a portion is missing. V and J calls and clone size come straight from that table; D and trimming were deduced from the DNA. The data show approximately 210,000 clones, about 90% seen once. Enrolled through a virtual design, the participants were between roughly 18 and 100 years of age and came from around 25 US areas. Clinical histories supplied by participants themselves formed the basis of cohort assignment. Germline V lookup: CDR1 MDHEN, CDR2 SYDVKM. CDR3 length: 15 amino acids. V was shortened by 3 bases and J by 2 bases, with 11 bases between the two germline ends.

Sequencing was performed on PBMCs or T cells enriched from blood (not recorded which). This chain links TRBV28 with TRBJ1-3; TRBD1 is a possible D gene (6 bases). The source is a woman in her forties or fifties with acute COVID-19. CDR3 residues: CASSFLWGPGNTIYF. CDR3 in DNA: TGTGCCAGCAGTTTTCTCTGGGGGCCTGGAAACACCATATATTTT.